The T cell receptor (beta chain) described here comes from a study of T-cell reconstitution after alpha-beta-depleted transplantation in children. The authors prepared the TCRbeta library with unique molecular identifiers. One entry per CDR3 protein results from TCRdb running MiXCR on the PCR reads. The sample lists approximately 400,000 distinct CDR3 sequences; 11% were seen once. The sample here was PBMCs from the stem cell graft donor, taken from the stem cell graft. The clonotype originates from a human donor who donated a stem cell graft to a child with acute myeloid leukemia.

Written as DNA, the CDR3 is TGTGCCAGCAGTCTACAGAGTCCCAGGCCCTGGGAGCAGTACGTC. Translation gives CASSLQSPRPWEQYV. J is TRBJ2-7 and V is TRBV27; D is unresolved. The CDR3 is made up of 15 amino acids. V lost 5 bases and J 7 bases, leaving 21 bases between the germline ends. CDR1 MNHEY and CDR2 SMNVEV come from the germline V gene (reference sequence).